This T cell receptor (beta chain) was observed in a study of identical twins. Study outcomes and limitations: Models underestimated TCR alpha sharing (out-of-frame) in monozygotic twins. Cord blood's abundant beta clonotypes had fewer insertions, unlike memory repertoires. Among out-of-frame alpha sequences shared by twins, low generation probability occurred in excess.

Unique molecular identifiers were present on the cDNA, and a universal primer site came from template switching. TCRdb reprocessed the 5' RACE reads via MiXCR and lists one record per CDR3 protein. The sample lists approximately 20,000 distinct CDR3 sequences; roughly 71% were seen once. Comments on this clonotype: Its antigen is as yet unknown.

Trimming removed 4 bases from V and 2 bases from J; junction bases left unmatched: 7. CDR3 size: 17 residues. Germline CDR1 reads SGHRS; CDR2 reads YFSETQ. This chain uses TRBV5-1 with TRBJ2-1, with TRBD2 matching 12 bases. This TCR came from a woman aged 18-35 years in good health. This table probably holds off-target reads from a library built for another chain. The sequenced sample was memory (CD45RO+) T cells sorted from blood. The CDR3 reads CASSLWTSGNPYNEQFF. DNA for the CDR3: TGCGCCAGCAGCCTTTGGACTAGCGGGAATCCCTACAATGAGCAGTTCTTC.